The 20 T cell receptor beta chains in this list originate from one sample, sequenced in a study of PD-L1 blockade in urothelial cancer (dated by TCRdb to about 2017). Library prep was done by the immunoSEQ multiplex PCR assay. Sourced from immuneACCESS, this table was stored by TCRdb with only in-frame sequences that have V and J called. A share of the clones is absent; for the studies checked, an unresolved V gene accounts for under half, and the remainder has no known explanation. In this sample the table shows tens of thousands of clones, 79% of which occur a single time. The ten largest clones take up about 10% of the sample. Interpreted using the paper, the time point label stands for: pretreatment peripheral blood. Sample: PBMCs, taken around atezolizumab (anti-PD-L1) treatment. These receptors originate from a man aged 65-85 years with urothelial cancer.

V usage is TRBV5-4 and J usage is TRBJ1-2, with D tentatively TRBD1 (5 bases). Between the trimmed V and J ends, which lost 3 bases and 4 bases, there was a span of 7 bases. Germline V gene sequence: CDR1 SGHNT, CDR2 YYREEE (reference sequence). The CDR3 spans 12 residues. CDR3 residues: CASSSDSYGYTF. CDR3 sequence (DNA): TGTGCCAGCAGCTCAGACAGCTATGGCTACACCTTC.

This sequence joins TRBV19 and TRBJ1-1; TRBD1 matches 10 bases. The V gene's germline CDR1 is LNHDA and CDR2 SQIVND (reference sequence). V shed 6 bases, J shed 0 bases, and the junction held 10 bases outside the gene matches. The CDR3 consists of 17 residues. In nucleotides, the CDR3 is TGTGCCAGTAGGGACGGGACAGGGGCATTAATGAACACTGAAGCTTTCTTT. The encoded protein is CASRDGTGALMNTEAFF.

CDR3 coding DNA: TGCGCCAGCAGTGAGGGGGGACAGGGACCATCGAACACTGAAGCTTTCTTT. Translation: CASSEGGQGPSNTEAFF. This chain uses TRBV10-2 with TRBJ1-1; TRBD1 matches at 9 bases. The CDR3 has 17 residues. Germline-derived CDR1 and CDR2 are WSHSY and SAAADI. J gave up 1 base and V 2 bases, and 8 bases lay outside the gene matches.

V usage is TRBV30 and J usage is TRBJ2-7, with D tentatively TRBD2 (6 bases). The CDR3 has 15 residues. Germline V gene lookup returns CDR1 GTSNPN and CDR2 SVGIG (reference sequence). Trimming cost V 0 bases and J 4 bases, with 16 bases left between them. CDR3 coding DNA: TGTGCCTGGAGTGTACTGGTAGGGAGGAGGTACGAGCAGTACTTC. Translated: CAWSVLVGRRYEQYF.

The V gene is TRBV6-1, the J gene TRBJ2-7; 8 nucleotides match TRBD1. CDR3 size: 15 residues. Germline values: CDR1 MNHNS, CDR2 SASEGT. V dropped 2 bases and J dropped 2; count of bases not matched to a gene: 5. This CDR3 is CASSEPYRGAYEQYF. CDR3 in DNA: TGTGCCAGCAGTGAACCCTACAGGGGGGCCTACGAGCAGTACTTC.

About this clone itself: Sequence at one end of the junction differs from germline and may be a read error. The CDR3 is CASSLAGTADVTDF. In DNA form, the CDR3 reads TGCGCCAGCAGCCTCGCCGGGACAGCCGACGTAACTGACTTC. This chain connects TRBV4-1 to TRBJ2-7; 7 bases agree with TRBD1. The CDR3 length is 14 residues. Germline values: CDR1 MGHRA, CDR2 YSYEKL.

The chain recombines TRBV5-1 with TRBJ2-2; TRBD2 matches at 13 bases. The CDR3 is 16 amino acids. V trimming: 4 bases; J trimming: 5 bases; junction bases outside the gene matches: 5. Germline V gives CDR1 SGHRS, CDR2 YFSETQ. CDR3 loop: CASSPSGLAGTGELFF. DNA of the CDR3: TGCGCCAGCAGCCCATCGGGACTAGCGGGGACCGGGGAGCTGTTTTTT.

This chain links TRBV6-4 with TRBJ2-3, with 12 positions matching TRBD2. From germline, CDR1 is MRHNA and CDR2 SNTAGT. V dropped 5 bases and J dropped 7; count of bases not matched to a gene: 7. CDR3 size: 15 residues. The CDR3 sequence: CASSPTSGSDHTQYF. The CDR3 bases are TGTGCCAGCAGTCCGACTAGCGGGAGTGATCATACGCAGTATTTT.

The rearrangement joins TRBV19 to TRBJ1-5; D is unresolved. Germline values: CDR1 LNHDA, CDR2 SQIVND (reference sequence). Trimming left V 2 bases short and J 0 bases short, with 11 bases between. This CDR3 region has 16 residues. The CDR3 region has the DNA TGTGCCAGTAGTATATGGAACGGACTTAGCAATCAGCCCCAGCATTTT. It specifies CASSIWNGLSNQPQHF.

The chain couples TRBV4-1 to TRBJ2-3; TRBD2 is a possible D gene (6 bases). V lost 1 base, J lost 5 bases, and 16 bases lay in between. Germline CDR1 and CDR2: MGHRA and YSYEKL. CDR3 length equals 16 residues. The DNA of the CDR3 is TGCGCCAGCAGCCAAGTGGGCGGAGGGACGATAGATACGCAGTATTTT. It is translated as CASSQVGGGTIDTQYF.

The chain carries TRBV11-2 and TRBJ2-7; TRBD2 matches 13 bases. Germline assignment: CDR1 SGHAT and CDR2 FQNNGV. The CDR3 is 16 amino acids. Trimming removed 5 bases from V and 3 bases from J; junction bases left unmatched: 7. CDR3: CASSHWTSGRSYEQYF. The CDR3 DNA follows: TGTGCCAGCAGCCATTGGACTAGCGGGAGAAGCTACGAGCAGTACTTC. The full variable domain, completed using reference TRBV11-2 and TRBJ2-7, is EAGVAQSPRYKIIEKRQSVAFWCNPISGHATLYWYQQILGQGPKLLIQFQNNGVVDDSQLPKDRFSAERLKGVDSTLKIQPAKLEDSAVYLCASSHWTSGRSYEQYFGPGTRLTVT.

The rearrangement links TRBV10-2 to TRBJ2-7, with 8 bases lining up with TRBD1. CDR3 size: 14 residues. V was clipped by 4 bases and J by 5 bases; unmatched bases: 7. Germline values: CDR1 WSHSY, CDR2 SAAADI. The DNA of the CDR3 is TGCGCCAGCAGTGCAGGGGGCTCGACTCACGAGCAGTACTTC. Its protein is CASSAGGSTHEQYF.

This chain links TRBV29-1 with TRBJ2-4; D possibly corresponds to TRBD2 (7 bases). Looked up from germline, CDR1 is SQVTM and CDR2 is ANQGSEA. The CDR3 extends over 12 amino acids. V was shortened by 3 bases and J by 9 bases, with 12 bases between the two germline ends. This CDR3 reads CSVDGGQGIQYF. The CDR3 DNA sequence: TGCAGCGTTGACGGGGGGCAGGGCATTCAGTACTTC.

This chain connects TRBV11-2 to TRBJ2-7; 7 bases align to TRBD1. V was pared by 4 bases and J by 5 bases, with 11 bases of the junction left unmatched. The CDR3 length is 15 residues. Germline V gives CDR1 SGHAT, CDR2 FQNNGV. CDR3 DNA sequence: TGTGCCAGCAGCTCCCTTTTCGACAGGGCCCACGAGCAGTACTTC. Amino acids: CASSSLFDRAHEQYF.

This rearrangement joins TRBV10-3 to TRBJ1-4; 8 nucleotides agree with TRBD1. This CDR3 is 14 amino acids long. V dropped 6 bases and J dropped 3; count of bases not matched to a gene: 3. CDR1 is ENHRY, CDR2 SYGVKD, per germline. The CDR3 sequence: CAISQTGANEKLFF. The CDR3 DNA reads TGTGCCATCAGCCAGACAGGGGCTAATGAAAAACTGTTTTTT.

The gene calls are TRBV20-1 and TRBJ2-3, with 7 positions matching TRBD2. Unmatched junction bases numbered 3, after V lost 7 bases and J lost 5 bases. The germline gives CDR1 DFQATT, CDR2 SNEGSKA (reference sequence). The CDR3 spans 11 residues. CDR3 DNA sequence: TGCAGTGGCGGGAGTGAAGATACGCAGTATTTT. Translating gives CSGGSEDTQYF.

The count of this clone is one. V is TRBV7-9 and J is TRBJ2-3, with 8 bases identical to TRBD1. The CDR3 runs 15 residues. Germline V CDR1 and CDR2: SEHNR, FQNEAQ (reference sequence). V shed 4 bases and J 4 bases; nucleotides not matched to a gene: 7. CDR3: CASSSRTGRSDTQYF. As DNA, the CDR3 is TGTGCCAGCAGCTCTCGGACAGGGCGCTCAGATACGCAGTATTTT.

The chain employs TRBV7-2 and TRBJ2-7; D is undetermined. V shed 5 bases and J shed 0 bases, with 11 bases lying between them. The CDR3 runs to 14 residues. The germline V gene encodes CDR1 SGHTA and CDR2 FQGNSA. This CDR3 reads CASSPHTLSYEQYF. For the CDR3, the DNA is TGTGCCAGCAGCCCACACACCCTCTCCTACGAGCAGTACTTC. Filled out from reference TRBV7-2 and TRBJ2-7, the complete variable domain reads GAGVSQSPSNKVTEKGKDVELRCDPISGHTALYWYRQSLGQGLEFLIYFQGNSAPDKSGLPSDRFSAERTGGSVSTLTIQRTQQEDSAVYLCASSPHTLSYEQYFGPGTRLTVT.

The chain recombines TRBV6-1 with TRBJ2-5; no definite D call. This CDR3 comprises 17 residues. The germline V gene encodes CDR1 MNHNS and CDR2 SASEGT. The ends were cut back, 0 bases at V and 5 bases at J, with 19 bases in the middle. The chain's CDR3 is CASSEAVLSAPHETQYF. The CDR3 DNA reads as TGTGCCAGCAGTGAAGCTGTCTTAAGCGCCCCCCATGAGACCCAGTACTTC.

The chain recombines TRBV5-6 with TRBJ1-2, with 11 bases identical to TRBD1. After removal of 4 bases from V and 6 bases from J, the junction contained 11 bases not matched to a gene. CDR3 length: 16 amino acids. From germline, CDR1 is SGHDT and CDR2 YYEEEE. In DNA, the CDR3 is TGTGCCAGCAGCCCTGATTTCGGACAGGGGGCTGATGGCTACACCTTC. As protein: CASSPDFGQGADGYTF.